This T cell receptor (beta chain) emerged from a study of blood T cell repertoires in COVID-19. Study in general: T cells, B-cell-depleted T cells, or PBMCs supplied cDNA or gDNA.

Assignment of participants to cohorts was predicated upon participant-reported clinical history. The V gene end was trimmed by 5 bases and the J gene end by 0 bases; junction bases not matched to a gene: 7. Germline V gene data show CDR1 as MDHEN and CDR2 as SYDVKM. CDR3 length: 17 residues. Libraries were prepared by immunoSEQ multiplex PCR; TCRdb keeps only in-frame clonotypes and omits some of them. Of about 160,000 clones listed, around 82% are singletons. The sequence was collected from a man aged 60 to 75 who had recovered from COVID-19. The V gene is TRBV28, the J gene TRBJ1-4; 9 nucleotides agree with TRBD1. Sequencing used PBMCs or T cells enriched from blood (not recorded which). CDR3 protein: CASSLGTGLATNEKLFF. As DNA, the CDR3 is TGTGCCAGCAGTCTCGGGACAGGGCTGGCAACTAATGAAAAACTGTTTTTT.